The 26 T cell receptor beta chains reported below all come from one sample, sequenced in a study of blood T cell repertoires in COVID-19. TCRdb's table, derived via immunoSEQ multiplex PCR, lists solely in-frame clones and lacks some. The profile covers roughly 570,000 clones, with 85% to 90% appearing a single time and less than 9% taken by the ten largest. Sequenced sample: peripheral blood. The source of these receptors is a woman aged 45-60 years with COVID-19, enrolled during active disease.

The chain uses TRBV9 and TRBJ2-1; TRBD2 matches 11 bases. The CDR3 is 15 amino acids. V gave up 3 bases and J gave up 7 bases; unmatched junction bases: 6. Germline values: CDR1 SGDLS, CDR2 YYNGEE. CDR3 region: CASSGSGGALNEQFF. The CDR3 DNA sequence: TGTGCCAGCAGCGGTAGCGGGGGGGCCTTAAATGAGCAGTTCTTC. The full variable domain, with the rest looked up from reference TRBV9 and TRBJ2-1, is DSGVTQTPKHLITATGQRVTLRCSPRSGDLSVYWYQQSLDQGLQFLIQYYNGEERAKGNILERFSAQQFPDLHSELNLSSLELGDSALYFCASSGSGGALNEQFFGPGTRLTVL.

V usage is TRBV24-1 and J usage is TRBJ1-2; TRBD1 might be the D (5 bases). CDR3 length: 13 amino acids. CDR1 KGHDR and CDR2 SFDVKD come from the germline V gene. V was cut by 4 bases and J by 5 bases, with 10 bases left in between. CDR3 sequence reads: CATSDPDRYGYTF. The CDR3, as DNA: TGTGCCACCAGTGACCCCGACAGATATGGCTACACCTTC.

The chain combines TRBV19 with TRBJ1-1; D perhaps matches TRBD1 (5 bases). The germline CDR1 and CDR2 sequences are LNHDA and SQIVND (reference sequence). V was shortened by 2 bases and J by 4 bases, with 14 bases between the two germline ends. The CDR3 is 15 residues long. This CDR3 is CASSILTAQGTEAFF. The CDR3 coding sequence is TGTGCCAGTAGTATATTGACCGCTCAGGGCACTGAAGCTTTCTTT.

This rearrangement joins TRBV5-6 to TRBJ2-7, with 9 bases that match TRBD1. This CDR3 has 14 amino acids. V lost 0 bases to trimming and J lost 10 bases; unmatched junction nucleotides: 8. Germline V gene lookup returns CDR1 SGHDT and CDR2 YYEEEE. CDR3 sequence reads: CASSLDGTGRIQYF. CDR3 nucleotide sequence: TGTGCCAGCAGCTTGGATGGGACAGGGAGAATTCAGTACTTC.

The V gene is TRBV28, the J gene TRBJ1-1, with D unresolved. The V and J ends lost 6 bases and 5 bases respectively, with 16 bases between them. CDR3 length: 14 residues. Per the germline V gene, CDR1 is MDHEN and CDR2 is SYDVKM. The CDR3 region is CASSPGLVGTEAFF. In DNA form, the CDR3 reads TGTGCCAGCAGCCCCGGACTAGTGGGTACTGAAGCTTTCTTT.

The J gene is TRBJ2-1, the V gene TRBV5-4, with D possibly being TRBD2 (5 bases). Germline V gene lookup returns CDR1 SGHNT and CDR2 YYREEE (reference sequence). Trimming took 2 bases from V and 2 from J, leaving 14 bases between them. The CDR3 spans 16 residues. The CDR3 DNA sequence: TGTGCCAGCAGCTTACCGGGATCCCGGGCCTACAATGAGCAGTTCTTC. Its translation is CASSLPGSRAYNEQFF.

This sequence joins TRBV5-4 and TRBJ2-3; 14 bases map to TRBD2. From germline, CDR1 is SGHNT and CDR2 YYREEE (reference sequence). There are 16 residues in the CDR3. The J segment lost 4 bases and the V segment lost 3 bases, leaving 4 bases of the junction unmatched. The CDR3 loop reads CASSSGTSGGPDTQYF. CDR3 coding DNA: TGTGCCAGCAGCTCCGGGACTAGCGGGGGACCAGATACGCAGTATTTT.

V gene TRBV2 combines with J gene TRBJ1-3; D not resolved. The length of the CDR3 is 15 residues. The germline CDR1 and CDR2 sequences are SNHLY and FYNNEI. The germline V and J ends were trimmed by 2 bases and 1 base, with 9 bases remaining between them. The CDR3 spells CASSESAGSGNTIYF. The CDR3 DNA reads as TGTGCCAGCAGTGAATCGGCAGGATCTGGAAACACCATATATTTT.

The rearrangement uses TRBV29-1 and TRBJ1-2; 7 bases align to TRBD1. The CDR3 totals 13 residues. CDR1 and CDR2 (germline): SQVTM, ANQGSEA. With 7 bases clipped from V and 8 bases from J, the junction kept 13 bases outside the gene matches. CDR3 sequence (DNA): TGCAGCGCTCCTATTCCAGGGGGTCAGGGCTACACCTTC. It translates to CSAPIPGGQGYTF.

The V call is TRBV6-5, the J call TRBJ2-2, with D perhaps TRBD1 (6 bases). Trimming left V 6 bases short and J 10 bases short, with 15 bases between. There are 13 residues in the CDR3. The V gene's germline CDR1 is MNHEY and CDR2 SVGAGI. CDR3: CASSVTGLEELFF. DNA for the CDR3: TGTGCCAGCAGCGTCACAGGGTTAGAGGAGCTGTTTTTT.

The V call is TRBV27, the J call TRBJ2-7, with a possible D match to TRBD2 (7 bases). CDR1 MNHEY and CDR2 SMNVEV come from the germline V gene (reference sequence). There are 13 residues in the CDR3. V lost 8 bases and J lost 0, with 11 bases in between. The CDR3 region has the DNA TGTGCCAGCCAAGGGGGGGGCTCCTACGAGCAGTACTTC. Translated, it gives CASQGGGSYEQYF.

The chain combines TRBV24-1 with TRBJ1-5; 8 bases are shared with TRBD1. Germline V gene data show CDR1 as KGHDR and CDR2 as SFDVKD. After removal of 6 bases from V and 4 bases from J, the junction contained 4 bases not matched to a gene. The CDR3 totals 14 residues. CDR3 nucleotide sequence: TGTGCCACCAGTATGACAGGGGATAATCAGCCCCAGCATTTT. It encodes CATSMTGDNQPQHF.

The V gene is TRBV27, the J gene TRBJ2-1; 10 positions agree with TRBD2. Germline V lookup: CDR1 MNHEY, CDR2 SMNVEV (reference sequence). V was pared by 5 bases and J by 7 bases, with 5 bases of the junction left unmatched. CDR3 length: 14 residues. The CDR3 protein is CASSASGGVNEQFF. For the CDR3, the DNA is TGTGCCAGCAGTGCAAGCGGGGGGGTAAATGAGCAGTTCTTC.

This clone has a single count. The chain links TRBV6-1 to TRBJ2-3; the D is unclear. Trimming cost V 1 base and J 2 bases, with 7 bases left between them. CDR3 length: 14 residues. Germline assignment: CDR1 MNHNS and CDR2 SASEGT. The CDR3 spells CASSEELATDTQYF. CDR3 coding DNA: TGTGCCAGCAGTGAAGAGTTAGCCACAGATACGCAGTATTTT.

The V call is TRBV29-1, the J call TRBJ1-3, with no clear D. CDR3 length: 13 amino acids. Trimming shortened V by 4 bases and J by 5 bases, and 12 bases separated the two germline ends. Germline-derived CDR1 and CDR2 are SQVTM and ANQGSEA. As DNA, the CDR3 is TGCAGCGTTGTCGCTACGGAGAGAAACACCATATATTTT. Protein: CSVVATERNTIYF.

The rearrangement joins TRBV5-4 to TRBJ1-2; the D is unclear. The CDR3 runs to 13 residues. Germline V CDR1 and CDR2: SGHNT, YYREEE (reference sequence). V shed 2 bases and J shed 4 bases, with 9 bases lying between them. The DNA for the CDR3 is TGTGCCAGCAGCTTCGAACTACTCTATGGCTACACCTTC. This translates into CASSFELLYGYTF.

J is TRBJ1-1 and V is TRBV4-1; the D gene is possibly TRBD1 (6 bases). Per the germline V gene, CDR1 is MGHRA and CDR2 is YSYEKL. The CDR3 covers 14 residues. V lost 2 bases to trimming and J lost 0 bases, with 7 bases between them. The DNA of the CDR3 is TGCGCCAGCAGCCAAACAGGGTTGAACACTGAAGCTTTCTTT. Encoded protein: CASSQTGLNTEAFF.

The chain joins TRBV10-2 to TRBJ1-1, with D uncertain. V shed 5 bases and J shed 3 bases, with 10 bases lying between them. CDR3 length: 13 residues. Germline CDR1 is WSHSY and CDR2 is SAAADI. The CDR3 nucleotides are TGCGCCAGCAGTCCTAGGGAGGACACTGAAGCTTTCTTT. This gives the protein CASSPREDTEAFF.

The chain joins TRBV7-9 to TRBJ1-3; D remains ambiguous. V lost 6 bases to trimming and J lost 1 base, with 10 bases between them. Germline V gives CDR1 SEHNR, CDR2 FQNEAQ (reference sequence). The CDR3 contains 14 residues. CDR3 coding DNA: TGTGCCAGCAGACCAAATGAGTCTGGAAACACCATATATTTT. Its translation: CASRPNESGNTIYF.

The V call is TRBV5-6, the J call TRBJ1-1; D gene uncertain. The CDR3 sequence is 13 residues long. Germline-derived CDR1 and CDR2 are SGHDT and YYEEEE. The ends were cut back, 4 bases at V and 1 base at J, with 8 bases in the middle. CDR3 sequence: CASSPTENTEAFF. The CDR3, as DNA: TGTGCCAGCAGCCCTACAGAGAACACTGAAGCTTTCTTT.

This sequence joins TRBV12-3 or TRBV12-4 and TRBJ1-2, with TRBD1 matching over 7 bases. Trimming cost V 3 bases and J 6 bases; bases outside gene matches: 4. The CDR3 extends over 13 amino acids. The CDR3 reads CASSLGGQNGYTF. Here the CDR3 DNA reads TGTGCCAGCAGTTTGGGGGGACAGAATGGCTACACCTTC.

The rearrangement links TRBV5-1 to TRBJ2-7, with a possible D match to TRBD2 (7 bases). The CDR3 has 16 amino acids. V lost 0 bases, J lost 4 bases, and 17 bases lay in between. Germline V CDR1 and CDR2: SGHRS, YFSETQ. The CDR3 protein is CASSLVAPGGRYEQYF. Here the CDR3 DNA reads TGCGCCAGCAGCTTGGTGGCACCGGGGGGCCGTTACGAGCAGTACTTC. Drawing the rest from reference TRBV5-1 and TRBJ2-7, the complete variable domain is KAGVTQTPRYLIKTRGQQVTLSCSPISGHRSVSWYQQTPGQGLQFLFEYFSETQRNKGNFPGRFSGRQFSNSRSEMNVSTLELGDSALYLCASSLVAPGGRYEQYFGPGTRLTVT.

The chain is built from TRBV18 and TRBJ1-2, with 8 bases that match TRBD1. CDR1 and CDR2 (germline): KGHSH, LQKENI. V lost 6 bases to trimming and J lost 2 bases; unmatched junction nucleotides: 8. The CDR3 has 15 amino acids. CDR3 bases: TGTGCCAGCTCTCAGCGGACAGGGCCAAACTATGGCTACACCTTC. As protein: CASSQRTGPNYGYTF. The full variable domain, completed using reference TRBV18 and TRBJ1-2, is NAGVMQNPRHLVRRRGQEARLRCSPMKGHSHVYWYRQLPEEGLKFMVYLQKENIIDESGMPKERFSAEFPKEGPSILRIQQVVRGDSAAYFCASSQRTGPNYGYTFGSGTRLTVV.

This sequence joins TRBV5-4 and TRBJ2-7; a possible D gene is TRBD1 (5 bases). The ends were cut back, 2 bases at V and 4 bases at J, with 7 bases in the middle. This CDR3 region has 12 residues. In germline, CDR1 is SGHNT, CDR2 YYREEE (reference sequence). The CDR3 is CASSFTGYEQYF. The CDR3 nucleotides are TGTGCCAGCAGCTTTACAGGTTACGAGCAGTACTTC.

The chain has TRBV21-1 and TRBJ2-7; the table's TRBD1 call for D was not verified on the DNA. TRBV21-1 is reported as a pseudogene. The CDR3 runs to 17 residues. CDR3 in amino acids: CASSLPSGTGGSYEQYF. Written as DNA, the CDR3 is TGTGCCAGCAGCCTTCCTTCCGGGACAGGGGGCTCCTACGAGCAGTACTTC.

The rearrangement links TRBV12-3 or TRBV12-4 to TRBJ1-1; D possibly corresponds to TRBD1 (5 bases). The CDR3 spans 11 residues. Trimming stripped 7 bases from V and 5 bases from J, with 8 bases between. The CDR3 DNA sequence: TGTGCCAGCAATCGGGGGACTGAAGCTTTCTTT. Translating it yields CASNRGTEAFF.